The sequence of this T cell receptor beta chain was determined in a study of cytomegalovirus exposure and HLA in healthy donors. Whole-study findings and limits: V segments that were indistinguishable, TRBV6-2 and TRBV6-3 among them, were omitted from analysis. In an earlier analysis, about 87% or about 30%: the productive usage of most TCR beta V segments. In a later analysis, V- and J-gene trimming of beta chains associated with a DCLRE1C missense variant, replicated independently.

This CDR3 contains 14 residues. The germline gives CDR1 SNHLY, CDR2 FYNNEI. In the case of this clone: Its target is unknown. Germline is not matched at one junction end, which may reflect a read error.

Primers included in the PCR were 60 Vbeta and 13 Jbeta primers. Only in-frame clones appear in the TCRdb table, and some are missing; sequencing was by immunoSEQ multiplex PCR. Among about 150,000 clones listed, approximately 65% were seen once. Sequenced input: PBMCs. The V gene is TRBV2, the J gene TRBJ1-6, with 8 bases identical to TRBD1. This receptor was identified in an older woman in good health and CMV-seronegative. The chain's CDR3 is CASRIDRGNSPPHF. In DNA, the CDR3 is TGTGCCAGCAGGATAGACAGGGGCAATTCACCCCCCCACTTT.